This TCR beta chain was found in a study of cytomegalovirus exposure and HLA in healthy donors. The study, taken as a whole, reports: Altogether, 150 to 200 TCR beta chains were recorded as cytomegalovirus-associated.

PCR involved 60 Vbeta and 13 Jbeta primers. The assay was immunoSEQ multiplex PCR, and TCRdb's table has in-frame clones only and misses some. The table has some 120,000 clones, 60% to 70% seen once. As to this clone: As yet, its antigen is unknown.

The CDR3 extends over 18 amino acids. J lost 7 bases, V lost 8 bases, and 20 bases had no gene match. Per the germline V gene, CDR1 is KGHSH and CDR2 is LQKENI. This sequence joins TRBV18 and TRBJ2-1, with 10 bases that match TRBD2. The specimen was PBMCs. This receptor was identified in a woman in her forties in good health and CMV-seropositive. CDR3 in amino acids: CASRPSGLAVTNGNEQFF. CDR3 bases: TGTGCCAGCCGGCCCTCCGGACTAGCGGTCACTAATGGGAATGAGCAGTTCTTC.